This TCR beta chain was sequenced in a study of cytomegalovirus exposure and HLA in healthy donors (dated by TCRdb to 2017 to 2019). Looking at the study overall: An earlier analysis of some 620 of the donors reported 276 Gb of sequence data and 117 million unique TCR beta sequences obtained from about 179 million T cells. Donor age, sex, ethnicity and CMV serostatus were collected together with the repertoire data. The study was designed to test whether signatures of past pathogen exposure could be identified by cataloging public T cell receptors. Of the roughly 390 genotyped donors, approximately 83% fell in the genetic ancestry cluster associated with self-reported Caucasian donors. High-throughput TCR immunosequencing, statistical association of individual TCRs with disease status, and machine learning were combined to predict cytomegalovirus infection status. To study patterns of TCR occurrence, a later analysis re-analyzed previously published TCR beta repertoires from 666 donors and added high-resolution HLA genotyping. Across under 500 genotyped donors of the cohort, an average of about 240,000 unique TCR beta nucleotide sequences per donor were sequenced, and approximately 19% of those sequences were non-productive. Every discovery cohort repertoire had been produced on one sequencing platform. A later genetic analysis used genome-wide SNP genotypes for about 65% of the 666 donors, treating that subset as a discovery cohort. An earlier analysis of about 600 of the donors used high-throughput TCR beta sequencing to judge whether each TCR beta V gene segment behaved as functional or pseudogenic. The study used immunosequencing to profile the T cell repertoires of 670 or so subjects and linked those repertoires to cytomegalovirus serostatus. About five DR-DQ haplotypes were treated as single units for association and clustering because of strong linkage in the cohort. The number of donors typed differed by locus, with 629-630 for A, B, C, DRB1 and DQB1, more than 500 for DQA1, 600 to 610 for DPA1, and 472 for DPB1. The later analysis used no new phenotypic data to find candidate immune exposures, relying instead on TCR beta sequences and their occurrence across donors. Along with the approximately 670-subject first cohort, a separate validation cohort of over a hundred different subjects was used. Approximately 310 gigabases of sequencing data and approximately 93 million unique TCR sequences were included in an early release covering about 700 HLA-typed donors. HLA typing covered class I and class II loci at four-digit resolution.

Libraries came from the immunoSEQ multiplex PCR assay. A mixture of 60 forward primers for TCR Vbeta segments and 13 reverse primers for TCR Jbeta segments was used in the multiplex PCR. The CDR3 region of rearranged TCR beta genes was amplified from genomic DNA with a multiplex PCR assay. The Illumina HiSeq System was used to sequence the amplified TCR beta libraries as 87-base-pair reads. As for how the authors treated the data: A later analysis tallied some 79 million unique TCR beta chains across the 666 repertoires, and about 12 million of those chains were shared by two or more donors. Raw reads were error-corrected and collapsed into unique sequences with a nearest-neighbor algorithm that merged closely related sequences to remove PCR and sequencing errors. V, D and J gene segments were assigned by aligning CDR3 sequences to IMGT reference sequences. For a sequence to be retained, at least a six-nucleotide match to both a V gene segment and a J gene segment was required. A rearrangement was called productive if the CDR3 had no stop codons and remained in frame with V and J, and every other rearrangement was called non-productive. CDR3 was defined by IMGT convention, running from the second conserved V-encoded cysteine to the conserved J-encoded phenylalanine. The earlier analysis of about 610 of the donors excluded any sequence lacking an unambiguous match to a single V gene segment. An earlier analysis of a few hundred of the donors called V segments functional above 56.7% productive rearrangements and segregating when the between-donor standard deviation exceeded 5%. A statistical classification framework was built to diagnose cytomegalovirus status from the catalog of TCR beta chain sequences. A later analysis assigned V and J genes by comparing TCR nucleotide sequences with IMGT/GENE-DB human TR gene sequences. The TCRdist pipeline was used in a later analysis to assign CDR3 sequences and most-parsimonious VDJ recombination scenarios. In a later analysis, each TCR beta chain was defined by its CDR3 amino acid sequence together with its V-gene family, and reads lacking a unique V-gene family were excluded. To address suspected cross-contamination and a sequencing artifact, a later analysis removed a few hundred highly shared, low-generation-probability nucleotide sequences. In a later analysis, a clonal expansion index was calculated for each public chain from normalized within-repertoire ranks of inferred template counts. In a later analysis, generation probabilities were computed with a VDJ recombination model fitted to out-of-frame rearrangements, and the resulting probabilities were checked against IGoR. Hypergeometric tests were used in a later analysis to score TCR-TCR, TCR-HLA and TCR-CMV co-occurrence, with a repertoire-size bias correction applied to the TCR pairs. To estimate false discovery rates, a later analysis permuted the HLA or CMV assignments 20 times. A later analysis grouped co-occurring TCRs with DBSCAN, adding TCRdist sequence similarity when clustering within HLA-allele-positive subsets. Repertoires with fewer than 30,000 or more than 120,000 public chains, plus five repertoires with anomalous nucleotide sharing, were excluded from co-occurrence clustering. TCRdb mirrors the immuneACCESS table, restricted to in-frame sequences. Some clones are absent from its copies; in checked studies, under half trace to an unresolved V gene, and the reason for the others is unknown. That table gives V, J and clone size, and the DNA gave D and trimming. The sample table records around 150,000 clones; under 80% of these occur just once. Of the sample, approximately 2.8% falls within the top ten clones.

About this clone: Its antigen target is currently unknown. Qualities for individual bases were not recorded, and no much larger clone is one base off.

The cohort was made up of approximately 700 healthy bone marrow donors. All cohort members were sampled while nominally healthy, although unrecorded immune exposures were likely present. The donor was CMV seronegative and was included in the group of 352 seronegative cohort members. A peripheral blood sample was provided by each donor, and peripheral blood mononuclear cells were used for TCR beta sequencing. The Qiagen DNeasy Blood Extraction Kit was used to extract genomic DNA from the blood cell samples. On the study overall, not on this receptor specifically: Correlated functional status among segregating V segments might be attributable to linkage disequilibrium, but an unknown experimental factor could not be ruled out. According to a later analysis, parvovirus B19, influenza, CMV and Epstein-Barr virus appeared linked to several top co-occurrence clusters. A later genetic analysis reported fewer N-insertions in productive TCRs among donors in an Asian-associated ancestry cluster than the roughly 670-donor mean. In this cohort, only TCR beta chains were sequenced, and detectable features were limited by the absence of alpha or paired-chain data. In a later genetic analysis, a missense DCLRE1C variant was associated with V-gene and J-gene trimming of TCR beta chains, and the association was replicated in an independent cohort. In a later analysis, 15,000 to 20,000 TCR beta sequences were associated with specific HLA alleles at a false discovery rate of 0.05. The authors suggested that the approach could potentially be generalized to other disease states and immunological phenotypes. The only immune exposure information available for the cohort was CMV serostatus. Some 16 rarely observed V segments, including chromosome 9 orphons, were excluded from the earlier analysis of approximately 500 of the donors because counts were too low. In a later analysis, TCR association rates were found to vary across HLA loci, with the most associated TCRs seen for DRB1 alleles and the fewest for HLA-C alleles. In an earlier analysis of some 550 of the donors, most TCR beta V segments were observed in productive rearrangements about 90% or about 30% of the time, broadly matching IMGT annotations. A group of highly shared sequence variants was considered likely to be a technical artifact of the sequencing pipeline. Compared with equally common non-associated chains, HLA-associated TCR beta chains in a later analysis were more clonally expanded and had lower generation probabilities. A total of fewer than 200 TCR beta chains were listed by the study as associated with cytomegalovirus. Cytomegalovirus status was reported to be diagnosed by the classifier with high specificity and sensitivity in both the original and validation cohorts. In vitro tests confirmed that a few of the cytomegalovirus-associated TCR beta chains recognize cytomegalovirus antigens. Most TCR sequences were seen in very few donors, while some public TCRs were found in many individuals. Most CMV-associated TCR beta chains appeared to be HLA-restricted in a later analysis, and the HLA associations seemed to be driven largely by CMV exposure. A further reported finding was that TCR beta sequences accurately predicted the HLA-A and HLA-B alleles for most subjects in the first cohort. Because the 87-base-pair reads could not distinguish some IMGT-functional V segments, including TRBV6-2 and TRBV6-3, those segments were excluded. Presence/absence analyses assumed roughly uniform sequencing depth across donors, an assumption that may not hold. Assigning TCR associations to individual alleles was difficult when HLA alleles, especially DR and DQ, strongly co-occurred. Because HLA typing was unavailable for some donors at each locus, only the typed subset was used in association tests.

CDR1 and CDR2 are read off the germline V gene (reference sequence) as MNHEY and SMNVEV. The CDR3 goes from the cysteine to the phenylalanine over 15 residues. Just the 45-base CDR3 DNA is kept, in frame starting at base 1. After removal of 3 bases from V and 4 bases from J, the junction retains 8 bases not matched to a gene. The chain uses TRBV27 and TRBJ1-2; TRBD1 lines up with 7 middle nucleotides. The sequence was collected from a male donor in good health and CMV-seronegative. Sequenced sample: PBMCs. Here the CDR3 is given as CASSFSRDSLYGYTF. The sequenced DNA is TGTGCCAGCAGTTTCTCGCGGGACAGTCTCTATGGCTACACCTTC.